This TCR beta chain stems from a study of blood T cell repertoires in COVID-19. The method was immunoSEQ multiplex PCR; TCRdb's version includes in-frame clones alone and lacks a portion of them. Of 200,000 to 250,000 clones in the sample, 70% to 85% were seen once. The CDR3 contains 15 residues. Germline assignment: CDR1 SNHLY and CDR2 FYNNEI. The J segment lost 13 bases and the V segment lost 4 bases, leaving 13 bases of the junction unmatched. This clone occurred a few times. This TCR came from a woman aged 55-70 years who had recovered from COVID-19. Sequencing used PBMCs or T cells enriched from blood (not recorded which). J is TRBJ2-1 and V is TRBV2; 10 bases map to TRBD2. The CDR3 DNA sequence: TGTGCCAGCAGTGTGCGGCTAGCGGGGGACGGGAACCAGTTCTTC. It translates to CASSVRLAGDGNQFF.